This T cell receptor (beta chain) was identified in a study of T cells in Graves' hyperthyroidism and ophthalmopathy. Whole-study results and caveats: The blood repertoire included most of the expanded thyroid clonotypes above 0.001.

Amplification yielded TCR beta CDR3 regions, with RNA transcripts as the source. Initially, a first-round RT-PCR of the TCR CDR3 employed the HTBI primer set. MiXCR, run by TCRdb on the multiplex PCR reads, gives a single entry per CDR3 protein. The profile shows 550,000 to 700,000 distinct CDR3 sequences, about half of them singletons. This clonotype has a handful of counts. What it binds is not known. Orbital computed tomography and thyroid ultrasound, together with serum TRAb and thyroxine and clinical symptoms, were used for diagnoses. This CDR3 is built from 12 residues. The ends lost 10 bases at V and 7 bases at J; junction bases unmatched: 7. Germline V CDR1 and CDR2: ENHRY, SYGVKD.

The source is an adult woman with Graves' disease, either hyperthyroidism or ophthalmopathy (not recorded which). This chain uses TRBV10-3 with TRBJ1-2; TRBD1 matches 9 bases. The sequenced sample was peripheral blood or thyroid tissue (not recorded which). The CDR3 DNA follows: TGTGCCACCCGGACAGGGGAGAGTGGCTACACCTTC. It codes for CATRTGESGYTF.